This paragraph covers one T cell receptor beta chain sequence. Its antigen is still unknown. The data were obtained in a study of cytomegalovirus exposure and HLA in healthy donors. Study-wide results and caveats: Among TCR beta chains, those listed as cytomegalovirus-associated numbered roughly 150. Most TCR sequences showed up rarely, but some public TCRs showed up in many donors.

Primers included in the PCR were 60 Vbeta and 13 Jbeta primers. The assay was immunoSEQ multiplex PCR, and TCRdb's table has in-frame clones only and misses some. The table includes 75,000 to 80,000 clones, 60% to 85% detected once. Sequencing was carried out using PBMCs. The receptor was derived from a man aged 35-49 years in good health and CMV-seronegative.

The CDR3 spells CASRRDNSGANVLTF. The DNA for the CDR3 is TGTGCCAGCAGACGCGATAACTCTGGGGCCAACGTCCTGACTTTC. This chain connects TRBV7-2 to TRBJ2-6; D gene ambiguous. The germline V gene encodes CDR1 SGHTA and CDR2 FQGNSA. Trimming left V 6 bases short and J 0 bases short, with 9 bases between. The CDR3 sequence is 15 residues long.